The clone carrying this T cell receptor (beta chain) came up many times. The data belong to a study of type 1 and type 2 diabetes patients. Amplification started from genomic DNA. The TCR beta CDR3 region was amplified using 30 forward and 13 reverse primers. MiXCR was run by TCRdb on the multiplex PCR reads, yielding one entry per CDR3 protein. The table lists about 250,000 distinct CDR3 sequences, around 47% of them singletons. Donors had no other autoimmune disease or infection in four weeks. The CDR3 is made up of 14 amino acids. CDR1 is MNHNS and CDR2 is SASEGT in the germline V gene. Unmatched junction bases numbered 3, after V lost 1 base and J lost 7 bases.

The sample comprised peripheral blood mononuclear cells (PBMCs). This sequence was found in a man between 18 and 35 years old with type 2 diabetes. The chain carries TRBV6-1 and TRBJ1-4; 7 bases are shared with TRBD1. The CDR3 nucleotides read TGTGCCAGCAGTGAAGGGGAGGGGGCTGAAAAACTGTTTTTT. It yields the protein CASSEGEGAEKLFF.